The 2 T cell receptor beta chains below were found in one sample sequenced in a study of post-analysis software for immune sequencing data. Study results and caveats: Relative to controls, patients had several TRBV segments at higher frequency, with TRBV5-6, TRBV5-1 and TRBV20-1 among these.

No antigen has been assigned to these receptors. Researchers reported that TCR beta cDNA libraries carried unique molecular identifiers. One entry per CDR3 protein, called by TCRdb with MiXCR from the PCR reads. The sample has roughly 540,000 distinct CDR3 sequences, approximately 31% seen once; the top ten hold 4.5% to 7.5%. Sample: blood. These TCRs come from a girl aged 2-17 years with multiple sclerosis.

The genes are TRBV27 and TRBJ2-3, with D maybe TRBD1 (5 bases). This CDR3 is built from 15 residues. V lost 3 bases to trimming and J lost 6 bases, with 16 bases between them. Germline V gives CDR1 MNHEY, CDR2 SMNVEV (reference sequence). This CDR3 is CASSLVLGAVDTQYF. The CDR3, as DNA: TGTGCCAGCAGTTTGGTCCTAGGGGCTGTGGATACGCAGTATTTT.

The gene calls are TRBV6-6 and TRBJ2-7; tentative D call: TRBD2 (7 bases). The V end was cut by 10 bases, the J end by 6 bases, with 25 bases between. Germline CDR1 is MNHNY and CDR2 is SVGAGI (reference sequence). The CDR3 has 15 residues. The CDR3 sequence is CATSVRGATMGEQYF. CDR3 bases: TGTGCCACCTCTGTACGGGGGGCGACTATGGGCGAGCAGTACTTC.